These 5 T cell receptor beta chains were all obtained from the same sample, sequenced in a study of cytomegalovirus exposure and HLA in healthy donors. Primers: 60 Vbeta forward and 13 Jbeta reverse. Using immunoSEQ multiplex PCR, the repertoire was profiled, and TCRdb retains in-frame clones only, with some absent. This table holds about 100,000 clones, 65% to 85% found once. Sequencing was done on a sample of PBMCs. The receptor set was obtained from a woman aged 55 to 70 in good health and CMV-seropositive.

The chain joins TRBV19 to TRBJ2-1; D may be TRBD2 (5 bases). Per germline, CDR1 LNHDA and CDR2 SQIVND (reference sequence). The CDR3 loop spans 15 amino acids. Trimming took 6 bases from V and 7 from J, leaving 19 bases between them. This chain's CDR3 is CASRQRGTSGNEQFF. In DNA, the CDR3 is TGTGCCAGTAGACAGAGAGGTACCTCGGGGAATGAGCAGTTCTTC.

The rearrangement links TRBV11-3 to TRBJ2-7, with unresolved D. This CDR3 has 12 amino acids. Germline V gene data show CDR1 as SGHNT and CDR2 as YENEEA. V lost 4 bases, J lost 6 bases, and 10 bases lay in between. The CDR3 reads CASSSGPFEQYF. The CDR3 region has the DNA TGTGCCAGCAGCTCTGGGCCCTTCGAGCAGTACTTC.

This clone was found a few times. The V and J genes are TRBV11-1 and TRBJ1-4; TRBD1 agrees at 7 bases. J gave up 6 bases and V 6 bases, and 7 bases lay outside the gene matches. CDR1 is SGHAT, CDR2 FQDESV, per germline (reference sequence). The CDR3 covers 14 residues. For the CDR3, the DNA is TGTGCCAGCAGTCGAGGGACAGTGGATGAAAAACTGTTTTTT. It encodes CASSRGTVDEKLFF.

This clone has a handful of counts. The rearrangement links TRBV5-1 to TRBJ1-5; 9 nucleotides agree with TRBD1. V shed 3 bases, J shed 3 bases, and the junction held 4 bases outside the gene matches. This CDR3 contains 15 residues. Germline CDR1 is SGHRS and CDR2 is YFSETQ. Here the CDR3 reads CASSWGQGDNQPQHF. The CDR3 bases are TGCGCCAGCAGCTGGGGACAGGGTGACAATCAGCCCCAGCATTTT.

This chain uses TRBV7-2 with TRBJ2-1; TRBD2 might be the D (6 bases). V lost 5 bases, J lost 4 bases, and 18 bases lay in between. The CDR3 contains 16 residues. CDR1 and CDR2 from the germline V gene are SGHTA and FQGNSA. This CDR3 reads CASSPTRASAYNEQFF. The CDR3 bases are TGTGCCAGCAGCCCAACCCGGGCTAGCGCGTACAATGAGCAGTTCTTC.